One and the same sample provided the 5 T cell receptor beta chains below, sequenced in a study of blood T cell repertoires in COVID-19 (dated by TCRdb to the early 2020s). Libraries were made using the immunoSEQ multiplex PCR assay. TCRdb mirrors the immuneACCESS table, restricted to in-frame sequences. Some clones are absent from its copies; in checked studies, under half trace to an unresolved V gene, and the reason for the others is unknown. The sample yields about 140,000 clones; 89% were counted once. Of the sample, around 1.6% is held by the ten largest clones. The specimen was peripheral blood. The receptors shown here come from a human donor in a cohort sampled during active COVID-19.

The V call is TRBV7-3, the J call TRBJ2-4; D perhaps matches TRBD1 (5 bases). Germline V CDR1 and CDR2: SGHTA, FQGTGA. The CDR3 sequence is 15 residues long. The V end lost 2 bases, the J end lost 6 bases, and 14 bases lay between the germline ends. CDR3 coding DNA: TGTGCCAGCAGCTTAGGGGCAGGGTCCGGAAACATTCAGTACTTC. As protein: CASSLGAGSGNIQYF.

This sequence joins TRBV11-2 and TRBJ1-3, with a possible D match to TRBD1 (5 bases). With 1 base removed from V and 0 bases from J, the gap between germline ends came to 10 bases. The germline V gene encodes CDR1 SGHAT and CDR2 FQNNGV. The CDR3 runs 16 residues. CDR3 sequence: CASSLVQGPSGNTIYF. The DNA of the CDR3 is TGTGCCAGCAGCTTAGTCCAGGGCCCCTCTGGAAACACCATATATTTT.

The chain employs TRBV5-5 and TRBJ2-7, with 9 bases aligning to TRBD1. Trimming at V came to 0 bases and at J to 5 bases, leaving 3 bases not matched to a gene. Per germline, CDR1 SGHKS and CDR2 YYEKEE (reference sequence). The CDR3 has 14 residues. The CDR3 DNA reads as TGTGCCAGCAGCTTGGGGACAGGGGTGGACGAGCAGTACTTC. It encodes CASSLGTGVDEQYF.

Concerning this clone itself: It is unclear where the CDR3 begins or ends on the DNA, so no DNA is shown, and the CDR3 is as TCRdb lists it. The chain carries TRBV27 and TRBJ1-4; TRBD1, the table's D call, lacks a check against the DNA. With termini counted, the CDR3 has 16 amino acids. CDR1 and CDR2 (germline): MNHEY, SMNVEV (reference sequence). The CDR3 loop is CASSFLAGSTNEKLFF.

In DNA form, the CDR3 reads TGTGCCAGCAGCCGAACAGGGACCGAGCAGTACTTC. Translated: CASSRTGTEQYF. This chain uses TRBV6-5 with TRBJ2-7; tentative D call: TRBD1 (6 bases). Germline V lookup: CDR1 MNHEY, CDR2 SVGAGI. The length of the CDR3 is 12 residues. The ends were cut back, 6 bases at V and 6 bases at J, with 12 bases in the middle.